This T cell receptor beta chain was sequenced during a study of T cell responses to AZD1222 COVID-19 vaccine. Whole-study results and caveats: The sample set comprised mostly white British donors with more females, and clonal diversity was possibly underestimated. Seropositive AZD1222 recipients at baseline numbered only 6 or 7. Unmutated regions of variants are reportedly targeted by nearly half of spike-specific TCRs.

The data were produced by immunoSEQ multiplex PCR, yet TCRdb's version contains in-frame clones alone and is incomplete. The sample's table shows some 150,000 clones. The germline CDR1 and CDR2 sequences are SGHNT and YENEEA. V was trimmed by 0 bases and J by 5 bases, leaving 14 bases between them. The CDR3 has 17 residues. In regard to this clone: What it binds is not known.

The TCR sequence derives from an adult in good health. The chain carries TRBV11-3 and TRBJ1-6; D is possibly TRBD1 (5 bases). The sequenced sample consisted of peripheral blood. The CDR3 DNA reads TGTGCCAGCAGCTTAGATTATTGGGGCCCGAATAATTCACCCCTCCACTTT. This encodes CASSLDYWGPNNSPLHF.